The 23 T cell receptor beta chains presented below share a single source sample, sequenced in a study of human T cells and chemical hapten exposure (TCRdb year 2021). Total RNA was extracted from unfractionated whole blood that had been collected in Tempus Blood RNA tubes. The library was built by means of 5' RACE. TCRdb shows the sequencer as Illumina MiSeq. The public reads were run again by TCRdb, first through fastp at Q25 and then through MiXCR, and only productive beta chains were kept. Every CDR3 protein is listed once, alongside the most common genes and DNA of its rows. The sample profile shows tens of thousands of distinct CDR3 sequences; roughly 8.4% of them were found once. The ten biggest clones cover 2% to 2.5% of the sample. The receptors derive from a male donor in good health.

Many counts were recorded for this clonotype. The V gene is TRBV24-1, the J gene TRBJ2-2; 7 bases line up with TRBD2. Germline-derived CDR1 and CDR2 are KGHDR and SFDVKD. Losses at the gene ends were 4 bases for V and 6 bases for J; bases not matched to a gene: 10. CDR3 size: 16 residues. The CDR3: CATSDAGTNNPGELFF. The CDR3 bases are TGTGCCACCAGTGACGCCGGGACTAATAATCCCGGGGAGCTGTTTTTT.

This clonotype has just a few counts. J is TRBJ1-6 and V is TRBV7-9; D not certain. The germline gives CDR1 SEHNR, CDR2 FQNEAQ (reference sequence). Trimming stripped 2 bases from V and 7 bases from J, with 12 bases between. This CDR3 is 15 amino acids long. The CDR3 region has the DNA TGTGCCAGCAGCTTAAATGCGGGTTTAAATTCACCCCTCCACTTT. It is translated as CASSLNAGLNSPLHF.

This clonotype was seen a handful of times. The gene calls are TRBV6-2 or TRBV6-3 and TRBJ2-4; TRBD2 is a possible D gene (6 bases). From germline, CDR1 is MNHEY and CDR2 SVGEGT. The CDR3 contains 19 residues. The germline V and J ends were trimmed by 2 bases and 0 bases, with 20 bases remaining between them. CDR3 DNA sequence: TGTGCCAGCAGTTACAAAGGCAGGGAAGGACTAAGAGCCAAAAACATTCAGTACTTC. As protein: CASSYKGREGLRAKNIQYF.

The rearrangement links TRBV5-1 to TRBJ1-5; D is ambiguous. The CDR3 contains 13 residues. V shed 4 bases and J shed 2 bases, with 7 bases lying between them. Germline V gene sequence: CDR1 SGHRS, CDR2 YFSETQ. The CDR3 DNA reads as TGCGCCAGCAGCCCGAGTGGCAATCAGCCCCAGCATTTT. It is translated as CASSPSGNQPQHF.

This clonotype was counted many times. The rearrangement links TRBV28 to TRBJ1-2, with unresolved D. The CDR3 has 12 residues. V was clipped by 4 bases and J by 4 bases, with 7 bases between them. Germline lookup yields CDR1 MDHEN and CDR2 SYDVKM. CDR3 protein: CASSWGGYGYTF. Written as DNA, the CDR3 is TGTGCCAGCAGTTGGGGAGGCTATGGCTACACCTTC.

This clonotype was observed many times. As DNA, the CDR3 is TGTGCCAGCAGCTTAGCGGGACCCCACACCGGGGAGCTGTTTTTT. This encodes CASSLAGPHTGELFF. The rearrangement uses TRBV5-5 and TRBJ2-2, with 7 nucleotides matching TRBD2. Germline V lookup: CDR1 SGHKS, CDR2 YYEKEE (reference sequence). After removal of 2 bases from V and 3 bases from J, the junction contained 4 bases not matched to a gene. CDR3 length: 15 amino acids.

The V and J genes are TRBV4-1 and TRBJ2-1, with D perhaps TRBD2 (5 bases). This CDR3 has 14 residues. The V gene lost 2 bases and the J gene lost 4 bases, with 9 bases spanning the gap. CDR1 is MGHRA, CDR2 YSYEKL, per germline. The CDR3 is CASSQPLDYNEQFF. DNA of the CDR3: TGCGCCAGCAGCCAACCACTAGATTACAATGAGCAGTTCTTC.

This clonotype appeared many times. The chain couples TRBV5-1 to TRBJ2-3, with TRBD2 matching 7 bases. Trimming took 0 bases from V and 5 from J; bases not matched to a gene: 12. Germline V gene lookup returns CDR1 SGHRS and CDR2 YFSETQ. CDR3 size: 17 residues. CDR3 sequence: CASSLDGGGLRVDTQYF. The CDR3 DNA is TGCGCCAGCAGCTTGGATGGCGGGGGTCTACGCGTAGATACGCAGTATTTT.

This rearrangement joins TRBV5-6 to TRBJ2-3, with 9 bases matching TRBD1. CDR3 length: 15 amino acids. V was pared by 4 bases and J by 2 bases, with 5 bases of the junction left unmatched. Germline CDR1 and CDR2: SGHDT and YYEEEE. CDR3: CASSNGQGHTDTQYF. The CDR3 nucleotides read TGTGCCAGCAGCAACGGACAGGGGCACACAGATACGCAGTATTTT.

This clonotype has more than one count but fewer than ten. For the CDR3, the DNA is TGTGCCAGTAGTATCCGAGGGGGGGCCGAGCAGTACTTC. This translates into CASSIRGGAEQYF. The V and J genes are TRBV19 and TRBJ2-7; possible D gene TRBD2, 7 bases. Germline V gives CDR1 LNHDA, CDR2 SQIVND (reference sequence). Trimming pared 3 bases from V and 6 bases from J, leaving 12 bases between. CDR3 length: 13 residues. Combining the CDR3 with reference TRBV19 and TRBJ2-7 gives the whole variable domain DGGITQSPKYLFRKEGQNVTLSCEQNLNHDAMYWYRQDPGQGLRLIYYSQIVNDFQKGDIAEGYSVSREKKESFPLTVTSAQKNPTAFYLCASSIRGGAEQYFGPGTRLTVT.

This clonotype was observed at least ten times. V usage is TRBV20-1 and J usage is TRBJ1-6; perhaps TRBD1 as D (6 bases). The CDR3 sequence is 14 residues long. Germline-derived CDR1 and CDR2 are DFQATT and SNEGSKA (reference sequence). V dropped 7 bases and J dropped 5 bases, with 15 bases sitting between them. Here the CDR3 reads CSGKLAGDNSPLHF. The CDR3 coding sequence is TGCAGTGGGAAACTGGCAGGGGATAATTCACCCCTCCACTTT.

This clonotype came up many times. The chain couples TRBV5-4 to TRBJ2-7, with unresolved D. Germline V gene data show CDR1 as SGHNT and CDR2 as YYREEE (reference sequence). Trimming removed 4 bases from V and 3 bases from J, with 8 bases in between. This CDR3 is built from 12 residues. DNA for the CDR3: TGTGCCAGCAGCACCTCCGGCTACGAGCAGTACTTC. Its protein product is CASSTSGYEQYF.

This clonotype was detected only a few times. The chain joins TRBV29-1 to TRBJ2-1; 12 bases fit TRBD2. Per the germline V gene, CDR1 is SQVTM and CDR2 is ANQGSEA. The V and J ends lost 3 bases and 1 base, in that order; junction bases with no gene match: 7. The CDR3 totals 17 residues. The CDR3 bases are TGCAGCGTTGACCTTCGGACTAGCGGGACGTCCTACAATGAGCAGTTCTTC. This codes for CSVDLRTSGTSYNEQFF.

This clonotype has a handful of counts. This chain connects TRBV14 to TRBJ2-2; a possible D gene is TRBD2 (6 bases). Looked up from germline, CDR1 is SGHDN and CDR2 is FVKESK. Deletions cut 4 bases from V and 6 bases from J, with 15 bases between. The CDR3 is 15 residues long. CDR3 coding DNA: TGTGCCAGCAGCCCAGGAGGGAGTCCGTCCGGGGAGCTGTTTTTT. This codes for CASSPGGSPSGELFF.

The rearrangement joins TRBV12-3 or TRBV12-4 to TRBJ1-5, with D unresolved. Trimming stripped 6 bases from V and 4 bases from J, with 13 bases between. The CDR3 contains 14 residues. The CDR3 sequence is CASSPSAGNQPQHF. Written as DNA, the CDR3 is TGTGCCAGCAGCCCTTCCGCGGGGAATCAGCCCCAGCATTTT.

The table lists this clonotype with a few counts. The chain joins TRBV2 to TRBJ2-1; D may match TRBD1 or TRBD2 (5 bases each). The germline V gene encodes CDR1 SNHLY and CDR2 FYNNEI. CDR3 length equals 12 residues. V lost 10 bases and J lost 6, with 13 bases in between. CDR3 nucleotides: TGTGCCACCGAGAGGGACGCCAATGAGCAGTTCTTC. It is translated as CATERDANEQFF. The entire variable domain, with the rest obtained from reference TRBV2 and TRBJ2-1, is as follows: EPEVTQTPSHQVTQMGQEVILRCVPISNHLYFYWYRQILGQKVEFLVSFYNNEISEKSEIFDDQFSVERPDGSNFTLKIRSTKLEDSAMYFCATERDANEQFFGPGTRLTVL.

The V and J genes are TRBV20-1 and TRBJ2-1; 7 bases align to TRBD1. V trimming: 0 bases; J trimming: 2 bases; junction bases outside the gene matches: 7. From germline, CDR1 is DFQATT and CDR2 SNEGSKA (reference sequence). CDR3 length: 16 amino acids. The CDR3 is CSARETTGETYNEQFF. For the CDR3, the DNA is TGCAGTGCTAGAGAAACCACAGGGGAGACCTACAATGAGCAGTTCTTC.

This clonotype was seen repeatedly, ten times or more. The chain links TRBV7-9 to TRBJ1-2, with D possibly matching TRBD1 (5 bases). This CDR3 region has 15 residues. Germline CDR1 and CDR2: SEHNR and FQNEAQ (reference sequence). V lost 1 base, J lost 2 bases, and 11 bases lay in between. The CDR3 loop is CASSLGQGQNYGYTF. DNA of the CDR3: TGTGCCAGCAGCTTAGGCCAGGGCCAGAACTATGGCTACACCTTC.

At least ten counts were recorded for this clonotype. This chain joins TRBV25-1 and TRBJ2-7; TRBD1 agrees at 8 bases. The ends lost 6 bases at V and 4 bases at J; junction bases unmatched: 8. The germline V gene encodes CDR1 MGHDK and CDR2 SYGVNS. This CDR3 is built from 14 residues. Written as DNA, the CDR3 is TGTGCCAGCAGCGAACCGACAGGGGTTTACGAGCAGTACTTC. It is translated as CASSEPTGVYEQYF.

This clonotype was seen only a few times. The V gene is TRBV11-2, the J gene TRBJ2-3; no reliable D call. CDR1 is SGHAT and CDR2 is FQNNGV in the germline V gene. V dropped 5 bases and J dropped 4 bases, with 10 bases sitting between them. CDR3 length: 13 amino acids. The CDR3 loop is CASSPQDADTQYF. In DNA form, the CDR3 reads TGTGCCAGCAGCCCGCAAGATGCAGATACGCAGTATTTT.

This chain joins TRBV5-1 and TRBJ2-5; TRBD2 agrees at 14 bases. The CDR3 spans 16 residues. The germline gives CDR1 SGHRS, CDR2 YFSETQ. V lost 5 bases to trimming and J lost 5 bases; unmatched junction nucleotides: 8. In DNA form, the CDR3 reads TGCGCCAGCAGACGGGGACTAGCGGGAGAGGTTGAGACCCAGTACTTC. Translating gives CASRRGLAGEVETQYF.

The rearrangement joins TRBV29-1 to TRBJ2-1; 7 bases are shared with TRBD1. The CDR3 extends over 15 amino acids. The J segment lost 3 bases and the V segment lost 4 bases, leaving 9 bases of the junction unmatched. Germline CDR1 is SQVTM and CDR2 is ANQGSEA. CDR3 residues: CSVVWFGTVYNEQFF. DNA of the CDR3: TGCAGCGTTGTTTGGTTCGGGACAGTCTACAATGAGCAGTTCTTC.

This chain links TRBV13 with TRBJ1-2, with a possible D match to TRBD1 (5 bases). Trimming took off 3 bases at V and 6 bases at J, with 11 bases between the two ends. In germline, CDR1 is PRHDT, CDR2 FYEKMQ (reference sequence). This CDR3 is built from 13 residues. The CDR3 coding sequence is TGTGCCAGCAGCTTCCGCAAGGGGCATGGCTACACCTTC. This codes for CASSFRKGHGYTF.